One and the same sample provided the 9 T cell receptor beta chains below, sequenced in a study of cytomegalovirus exposure and HLA in healthy donors. The primer mix had 60 Vbeta and 13 Jbeta primers. Clones were sequenced by immunoSEQ multiplex PCR, and TCRdb holds only the in-frame ones, with some missing. This table has 180,000 or so clones, approximately 85% appearing once. Sequencing used PBMCs. The receptors here all came from a man aged 18 to 29 in good health and CMV-seropositive.

The chain couples TRBV9 to TRBJ1-5; 8 bases are a match to TRBD1. Looked up from germline, CDR1 is SGDLS and CDR2 is YYNGEE. Germline trimming cut 8 bases from V and 0 bases from J; bases unmatched to any gene: 4. CDR3 size: 14 residues. As DNA, the CDR3 is TGTGCCAGTCAGGACAGGGCTAGCAATCAGCCCCAGCATTTT. Protein: CASQDRASNQPQHF.

This clone was found a few times. This chain links TRBV6-6 with TRBJ1-6, with D possibly being TRBD1 (5 bases). The CDR3 has 15 residues. From germline, CDR1 is MNHNY and CDR2 SVGAGI (reference sequence). The V end was cut by 5 bases, the J end by 6 bases, with 14 bases between. The CDR3 protein is CASSDTGSTNSPLHF. The CDR3 DNA reads as TGTGCCAGCAGTGATACAGGTTCTACTAATTCACCCCTCCACTTT.

On this clone: This probably arose from a read error, given a far larger clone one base away. Other nucleotide sequences from this sample produce the same CDR3. The V gene is TRBV5-4, the J gene TRBJ1-1; D is unclear. Germline CDR1 is SGHNT and CDR2 is YYREEE (reference sequence). V was shortened by 4 bases and J by 1 base, with 8 bases between the two germline ends. The CDR3 runs to 13 residues. The CDR3 bases are TGTGCCAGCAGCCCGACACGGAACACTGAAGCTTTCTTT. Residues: CASSPTRNTEAFF.

The gene calls are TRBV2 and TRBJ2-7; 11 nucleotides line up with TRBD2. The germline V gene has CDR1 SNHLY and CDR2 FYNNEI. There are 16 residues in the CDR3. V shed 8 bases and J 3 bases; nucleotides not matched to a gene: 12. The CDR3, as DNA: TGTGCCAGCGTTGGATTTAGCGGGGGGGCTTTCTACGAGCAGTACTTC. Its translation: CASVGFSGGAFYEQYF. Using reference TRBV2 and TRBJ2-7 for the parts outside the CDR3, the full variable domain is EPEVTQTPSHQVTQMGQEVILRCVPISNHLYFYWYRQILGQKVEFLVSFYNNEISEKSEIFDDQFSVERPDGSNFTLKIRSTKLEDSAMYFCASVGFSGGAFYEQYFGPGTRLTVT.

The rearrangement joins TRBV9 to TRBJ2-1; TRBD2 matches at 11 bases. The CDR3 spans 15 residues. The germline CDR1 and CDR2 sequences are SGDLS and YYNGEE. V trimming: 2 bases; J trimming: 7 bases; junction bases outside the gene matches: 5. The CDR3 DNA reads TGTGCCAGCAGCGTTACTAGCGGGGGTGGAAATGAGCAGTTCTTC. It translates to CASSVTSGGGNEQFF.

This clone was seen only once. The chain carries TRBV5-6 and TRBJ2-3; 9 nucleotides align to TRBD1. This CDR3 is 17 amino acids long. CDR1 SGHDT and CDR2 YYEEEE come from the germline V gene. Trimming took 2 bases from V and 7 from J; bases not matched to a gene: 14. Here the CDR3 reads CASSFTTGGIRVNTQYF. CDR3 sequence (DNA): TGTGCCAGCAGCTTCACGACAGGGGGTATTAGGGTGAATACGCAGTATTTT. Full variable domain (remainder filled in from reference TRBV5-6 and TRBJ2-3): DAGVTQSPTHLIKTRGQQVTLRCSPKSGHDTVSWYQQALGQGPQFIFQYYEEEERQRGNFPDRFSGHQFPNYSSELNVNALLLGDSALYLCASSFTTGGIRVNTQYFGPGTRLTVL.

This chain uses TRBV29-1 with TRBJ1-1, with a possible D match to TRBD1 (6 bases). CDR1 and CDR2 from the germline V gene are SQVTM and ANQGSEA. Trimming took 4 bases from V and 10 from J, leaving 10 bases between them. The CDR3 has 10 amino acids. The CDR3 loop is CSVVGRGAFF. The CDR3 DNA sequence: TGCAGCGTTGTAGGCAGGGGAGCTTTCTTT. Together with reference TRBV29-1 and TRBJ1-1, the CDR3 gives the full variable domain: SAVISQKPSRDICQRGTSLTIQCQVDSQVTMMFWYRQQPGQSLTLIATANQGSEATYESGFVIDKFPISRPNLTFSTLTVSNMSPEDSSIYLCSVVGRGAFFGQGTRLTVV.

The rearrangement joins TRBV10-2 to TRBJ1-4; 7 bases agree with TRBD1. The germline gives CDR1 WSHSY, CDR2 SAAADI. Trimming at V came to 10 bases and at J to 2 bases, leaving 7 bases not matched to a gene. CDR3 length: 14 amino acids. The CDR3 nucleotides are TGCGCCACAGGCACAGGGGACACTAATGAAAAACTGTTTTTT. Translation gives CATGTGDTNEKLFF.

This chain connects TRBV4-3 to TRBJ2-1; D gene uncertain. Trimming left V 1 base short and J 8 bases short, with 18 bases between. CDR3 length: 16 residues. Germline assignment: CDR1 LGHNA and CDR2 YSLEER. The CDR3 sequence is CASSQALPPSLHEQFF. CDR3 DNA sequence: TGCGCCAGCAGCCAAGCCCTCCCCCCGTCACTACATGAGCAGTTCTTC.